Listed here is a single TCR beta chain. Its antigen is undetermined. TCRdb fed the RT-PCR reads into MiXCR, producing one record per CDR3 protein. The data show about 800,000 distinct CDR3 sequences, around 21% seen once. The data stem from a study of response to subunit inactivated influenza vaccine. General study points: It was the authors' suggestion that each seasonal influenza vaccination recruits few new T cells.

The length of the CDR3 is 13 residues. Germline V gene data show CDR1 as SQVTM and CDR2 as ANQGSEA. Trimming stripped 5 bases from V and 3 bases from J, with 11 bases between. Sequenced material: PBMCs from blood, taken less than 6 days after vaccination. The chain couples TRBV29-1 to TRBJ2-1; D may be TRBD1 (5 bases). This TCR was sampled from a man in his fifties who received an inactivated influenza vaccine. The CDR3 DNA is TGCAGCGTTAATCAGGGATTCTACAATGAGCAGTTCTTC. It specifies CSVNQGFYNEQFF.